This TCR beta chain was sequenced in a study of CD8 T cells in ankylosing spondylitis. This clonotype was detected many times. TCRdb analysed the 5' RACE reads with MiXCR anew, one entry per CDR3 protein. Among about 240,000 distinct CDR3 sequences listed, over 9.5% were seen once. Trimming shortened V by 4 bases and J by 0 bases, and 7 bases separated the two germline ends. Germline-derived CDR1 and CDR2 are SQVTM and ANQGSEA. The CDR3 length is 13 residues. The rearrangement uses TRBV29-1 and TRBJ1-3, with D hard to call. This receptor was obtained from a male donor with ankylosing spondylitis or in good health (not recorded which). Source material: blood, either unsorted or a sorted T cell fraction (not recorded which). CDR3 nucleotides: TGCAGCGTTGGAGAGAGCTCTGGAAACACCATATATTTT. This translates into CSVGESSGNTIYF. Together with reference TRBV29-1 and TRBJ1-3, the CDR3 gives the full variable domain: SAVISQKPSRDICQRGTSLTIQCQVDSQVTMMFWYRQQPGQSLTLIATANQGSEATYESGFVIDKFPISRPNLTFSTLTVSNMSPEDSSIYLCSVGESSGNTIYFGEGSWLTVV.